Following are 30 T cell receptor beta chains from one sample sequenced in a study of cytomegalovirus exposure and HLA in healthy donors. 60 Vbeta and 13 Jbeta primers were used in PCR. Sequenced by immunoSEQ multiplex PCR; TCRdb stores in-frame clones only, minus some. This sample has 150,000 or so clones; roughly 84% occur once, and the top ten carry around 1.5%. Sequencing used PBMCs. Receptor source: a male donor in good health and CMV-seronegative.

The genes are TRBV5-8 and TRBJ2-6; no clear D. V was cut by 0 bases and J by 3 bases, with 7 bases left in between. The CDR3 is 15 residues long. Germline CDR1 SGHTS, CDR2 YDEGEE. The CDR3 sequence: CASSLGTSGANVLTF. The CDR3 region has the DNA TGTGCCAGCAGCTTGGGTACAAGTGGGGCCAACGTCCTGACTTTC.

This chain uses TRBV10-3 with TRBJ2-1; D is perhaps TRBD2 (6 bases). This CDR3 contains 12 residues. V lost 8 bases and J lost 6, with 11 bases in between. Germline CDR1 ENHRY, CDR2 SYGVKD. CDR3 loop: CAIGGNTNEQFF. The CDR3 nucleotides are TGTGCCATCGGCGGGAATACCAATGAGCAGTTCTTC.

The chain couples TRBV7-7 to TRBJ2-5; tentatively, D is TRBD2 (5 bases). Germline V gives CDR1 SSHAT, CDR2 FNYEAQ (reference sequence). Trimming left V 2 bases short and J 5 bases short, with 12 bases between. The CDR3 sequence is 14 residues long. CDR3 sequence: CASSLIPRGETQYF. The CDR3 coding sequence is TGTGCCAGCAGCTTAATCCCCAGAGGGGAGACCCAGTACTTC.

The rearrangement joins TRBV28 to TRBJ2-7; D ambiguous. V was pared by 8 bases and J by 3 bases, with 14 bases between. The length of the CDR3 is 13 residues. Germline V lookup: CDR1 MDHEN, CDR2 SYDVKM. CDR3 coding DNA: TGTGCCAGCCGCTTCCCAGGCATCTACGAGCAGTACTTC. Its protein product is CASRFPGIYEQYF.

This clone has just one count. The chain recombines TRBV6-1 with TRBJ2-7, with 8 positions matching TRBD2. CDR1 is MNHNS and CDR2 is SASEGT in the germline V gene. Trimming cost V 8 bases and J 2 bases; bases outside gene matches: 8. This CDR3 has 14 amino acids. The CDR3 DNA reads TGTGCCAGCCGGCCCGGGACTAGTCCCTACGAGCAGTACTTC. Its translation: CASRPGTSPYEQYF.

CDR3 sequence: CANDGLGRPQHF. The CDR3 DNA reads TGTGCCAACGACGGATTGGGGAGGCCCCAGCATTTT. The chain combines TRBV19 with TRBJ1-5; unclear D gene. The CDR3 totals 12 residues. The V gene lost 10 bases and the J gene lost 9 bases, with 16 bases spanning the gap. Germline V gene lookup returns CDR1 LNHDA and CDR2 SQIVND (reference sequence).

V is TRBV7-9 and J is TRBJ2-3; D not certain. Trimming took 7 bases from V and 2 from J, leaving 4 bases between them. CDR1 and CDR2 from the germline V gene are SEHNR and FQNEAQ (reference sequence). This CDR3 is built from 11 residues. CDR3 region: CASTNTDTQYF. The CDR3, as DNA: TGTGCCAGCACCAACACAGATACGCAGTATTTT.

V and J are TRBV18 and TRBJ1-2, with 9 positions matching TRBD1. Per the germline V gene, CDR1 is KGHSH and CDR2 is LQKENI. This CDR3 is built from 14 residues. V lost 6 bases, J lost 3 bases, and 5 bases stayed unmatched. The CDR3 sequence is CASSNDRGDYGYTF. Written as DNA, the CDR3 is TGTGCCAGCTCTAACGACAGGGGGGACTATGGCTACACCTTC. Drawing the rest from reference TRBV18 and TRBJ1-2, the complete variable domain is NAGVMQNPRHLVRRRGQEARLRCSPMKGHSHVYWYRQLPEEGLKFMVYLQKENIIDESGMPKERFSAEFPKEGPSILRIQQVVRGDSAAYFCASSNDRGDYGYTFGSGTRLTVV.

The chain is built from TRBV7-8 and TRBJ2-7; 7 nucleotides agree with TRBD2. Germline V gene sequence: CDR1 SGHVS, CDR2 FQNEAQ. V shed 1 base, J shed 3 bases, and the junction held 6 bases outside the gene matches. This CDR3 is built from 15 residues. The CDR3 DNA reads as TGTGCCAGCAGCTTAGGATGGCTAGCGGTCTACGAGCAGTACTTC. Its protein is CASSLGWLAVYEQYF.

The chain combines TRBV5-1 with TRBJ2-7, with 8 bases lining up with TRBD1. Germline CDR1 is SGHRS and CDR2 is YFSETQ. V lost 4 bases to trimming and J lost 2 bases; unmatched junction nucleotides: 11. This CDR3 contains 16 residues. The CDR3 nucleotides are TGCGCCAGCAGCGGGAACAGGGGGTCGATTCCCTACGAGCAGTACTTC. The encoded protein is CASSGNRGSIPYEQYF.

J is TRBJ2-7 and V is TRBV5-5, with 9 bases lining up with TRBD1. The CDR3 has 14 amino acids. Trimming cost V 4 bases and J 3 bases; bases outside gene matches: 5. CDR1 and CDR2 from the germline V gene are SGHKS and YYEKEE (reference sequence). CDR3 nucleotide sequence: TGTGCCAGCAGCATCCGGGACAGGGTCTACGAGCAGTACTTC. It specifies CASSIRDRVYEQYF.

The V call is TRBV9, the J call TRBJ2-1, with a tentative D call TRBD2 (6 bases). The length of the CDR3 is 15 residues. CDR1 SGDLS and CDR2 YYNGEE come from the germline V gene. V was trimmed by 4 bases and J by 8 bases, leaving 19 bases between them. In DNA, the CDR3 is TGTGCCAGCAGCACCCCGGGACTCCCCTTGGATGAGCAGTTCTTC. Translating it yields CASSTPGLPLDEQFF.

The chain carries TRBV6-6 and TRBJ1-1; 7 positions match TRBD1. Germline-derived CDR1 and CDR2 are MNHNY and SVGAGI (reference sequence). The CDR3 length is 16 residues. Trimming at V came to 7 bases and at J to 4 bases, leaving 15 bases not matched to a gene. CDR3 in amino acids: CASTSTTRGSGTEAFF. In DNA form, the CDR3 reads TGTGCCAGCACCTCAACAACCAGGGGGTCGGGCACTGAAGCTTTCTTT.

The chain uses TRBV6-5 and TRBJ2-5, with 14 bases that match TRBD2. The J call may be in error: the DNA end matches TRBJ2-7 better. Per the germline V gene, CDR1 is MNHEY and CDR2 is SVGAGI. The CDR3 spans 16 residues. The DNA for the CDR3 is TGTGCCAGCAGTTATACAAGACTAGCGGGAGGGAACGAGCAGTACTTC. Protein: CASSYTRLAGGNEQYF.

The chain combines TRBV27 with TRBJ2-3; 13 bases match TRBD2. The CDR3 loop spans 17 amino acids. V lost 6 bases to trimming and J lost 0 bases; unmatched junction nucleotides: 6. CDR1 and CDR2 from the germline V gene are MNHEY and SMNVEV (reference sequence). The CDR3 region is CASSPTSGRTSTDTQYF. DNA for the CDR3: TGTGCCAGCAGCCCGACTAGCGGGAGGACTAGCACAGATACGCAGTATTTT.

The chain recombines TRBV18 with TRBJ1-4, with 8 bases aligning to TRBD1. Germline V gene data show CDR1 as KGHSH and CDR2 as LQKENI. The CDR3 length is 18 residues. The J segment lost 3 bases and the V segment lost 2 bases, leaving 11 bases of the junction unmatched. In nucleotides, the CDR3 is TGTGCCAGCTCACCAGTCCAGGGGGCTTTTTTGGCTAATGAAAAACTGTTTTTT. Protein: CASSPVQGAFLANEKLFF.

The CDR3 sequence: CASSLSAGGREQFF. The DNA of the CDR3 is TGTGCCAGCAGTTTATCCGCGGGGGGCAGGGAGCAGTTCTTC. The chain is built from TRBV28 and TRBJ2-1, with 8 bases that match TRBD2. This CDR3 comprises 14 residues. Trimming cost V 1 base and J 10 bases; bases outside gene matches: 6. The germline gives CDR1 MDHEN, CDR2 SYDVKM. Complete variable domain (other parts from reference TRBV28 and TRBJ2-1): DVKVTQSSRYLVKRTGEKVFLECVQDMDHENMFWYRQDPGLGLRLIYFSYDVKMKEKGDIPEGYSVSREKKERFSLILESASTNQTSMYLCASSLSAGGREQFFGPGTRLTVL.

The chain is built from TRBV29-1 and TRBJ2-1; 11 positions match TRBD2. The CDR3 is made up of 12 amino acids. Germline loops: CDR1 SQVTM, CDR2 ANQGSEA. V dropped 8 bases and J dropped 8; count of bases not matched to a gene: 5. For the CDR3, the DNA is TGCAGCTCCACTAGCGGGAGTTATGAGCAGTTCTTC. This translates into CSSTSGSYEQFF.

This clone was counted once. The rearrangement uses TRBV6-5 and TRBJ2-5, with a possible D match to TRBD2 (5 bases). The CDR3 extends over 13 amino acids. The V gene's germline CDR1 is MNHEY and CDR2 SVGAGI. The ends were cut back, 6 bases at V and 5 bases at J, with 13 bases in the middle. The CDR3 coding sequence is TGTGCCAGCAGCCCCGGGAATCCCGAGACCCAGTACTTC. Translation gives CASSPGNPETQYF.

The CDR3 loop reads CASSSDRGQQPQHF. Written as DNA, the CDR3 is TGTGCCAGCAGTTCCGACAGGGGACAACAGCCCCAGCATTTT. The gene calls are TRBV6-5 and TRBJ1-5; TRBD1 matches 8 bases. V lost 4 bases and J lost 7; bases outside the gene matches: 6. Germline CDR1 MNHEY, CDR2 SVGAGI. CDR3 length equals 14 residues.

This clone was seen only once. J is TRBJ1-3 and V is TRBV28; no reliable D call. Trimming cost V 6 bases and J 9 bases, with 12 bases left between them. The CDR3 length is 12 residues. Germline CDR1 and CDR2: MDHEN and SYDVKM. The CDR3 sequence: CASSKGVSTIYF. In nucleotides, the CDR3 is TGTGCCAGCAGCAAAGGAGTAAGCACCATATATTTT.

The chain joins TRBV7-9 to TRBJ1-3; 8 bases are shared with TRBD1. Germline V gene sequence: CDR1 SEHNR, CDR2 FQNEAQ (reference sequence). This CDR3 has 13 residues. V trimming: 6 bases; J trimming: 4 bases; junction bases outside the gene matches: 2. CDR3 loop: CASRQGAGNTIYF. The CDR3 DNA sequence: TGTGCCAGCAGGCAGGGGGCAGGAAACACCATATATTTT.

This rearrangement joins TRBV5-1 to TRBJ1-2; 7 nucleotides agree with TRBD1. The germline V gene encodes CDR1 SGHRS and CDR2 YFSETQ. After removal of 0 bases from V and 8 bases from J, the junction contained 1 base not matched to a gene. This CDR3 spans 12 amino acids. CDR3 sequence: CASSLDRGGYTF. The CDR3 nucleotides are TGCGCCAGCAGCTTGGACAGGGGCGGCTACACCTTC.

The chain carries TRBV28 and TRBJ1-2, with D maybe TRBD1 (5 bases). V was shortened by 3 bases and J by 4 bases, with 9 bases between the two germline ends. The CDR3 covers 13 residues. Germline V lookup: CDR1 MDHEN, CDR2 SYDVKM. The chain's CDR3 is CASSLGLTYGYTF. The CDR3 coding sequence is TGTGCCAGCAGTTTGGGGCTTACCTATGGCTACACCTTC.

For the CDR3, the DNA is TGTGCCAGCAGTACGACTAGCGGGCGCTACGAGCAGTACTTC. Translating it yields CASSTTSGRYEQYF. This chain connects TRBV27 to TRBJ2-5; 10 bases align to TRBD2. The end of the DNA fits TRBJ2-7 better, so the J call may be wrong. Germline V gene lookup returns CDR1 MNHEY and CDR2 SMNVEV (reference sequence). CDR3 length: 14 amino acids.

This chain connects TRBV7-9 to TRBJ2-7, with 7 bases matching TRBD1. Germline-derived CDR1 and CDR2 are SEHNR and FQNEAQ (reference sequence). V trimming: 4 bases; J trimming: 6 bases; junction bases outside the gene matches: 3. The CDR3 covers 12 residues. The CDR3: CASSSTGFEQYF. CDR3 DNA sequence: TGTGCCAGCAGCTCGACAGGGTTCGAGCAGTACTTC.

This clone was counted once. The genes are TRBV19 and TRBJ2-6; D remains unclear. Germline loops: CDR1 LNHDA, CDR2 SQIVND (reference sequence). Trimming took off 6 bases at V and 1 base at J, with 4 bases between the two ends. The CDR3 is 13 residues long. CDR3 protein: CASSGSGANVLTF. The CDR3 DNA reads TGTGCCAGTAGCGGGTCTGGGGCCAACGTCCTGACTTTC.

This chain connects TRBV5-1 to TRBJ1-1; the D is unclear. The CDR3 sequence is 14 residues long. V shed 0 bases and J shed 5 bases, with 11 bases lying between them. Germline values: CDR1 SGHRS, CDR2 YFSETQ. For the CDR3, the DNA is TGCGCCAGCAGCTTGGTGGGAGAAATAACTGAAGCTTTCTTT. Its translation: CASSLVGEITEAFF.

The table lists this clone with a count of one. V and J are TRBV6-6 and TRBJ1-6; D remains unclear. Germline CDR1 reads MNHNY; CDR2 reads SVGAGI (reference sequence). The CDR3 consists of 14 residues. The V end lost 2 bases, the J end lost 5 bases, and 7 bases lay between the germline ends. In DNA, the CDR3 is TGTGCCAGCAGTTACAGGCAGGATAATTCACCCCTCCACTTT. This sequence encodes CASSYRQDNSPLHF.

The genes are TRBV7-7 and TRBJ2-1; 7 bases match TRBD2. Germline-derived CDR1 and CDR2 are SSHAT and FNYEAQ (reference sequence). The CDR3 consists of 13 residues. The V and J ends lost 3 bases and 8 bases, in that order; junction bases with no gene match: 4. This chain's CDR3 is CASSFNAGDEQFF. The CDR3 DNA sequence: TGTGCCAGCAGCTTCAATGCGGGGGATGAGCAGTTCTTC.